A single sample is the source of the 25 T cell receptor beta chains below, sequenced in a study of blood T cell repertoires in COVID-19. Profiled with immunoSEQ multiplex PCR; TCRdb holds only in-frame clones, not every one. The sample yields 250,000 to 300,000 clones, approximately 85% seen once. Sequenced sample: peripheral blood. The receptor source for this set is a man between 50 and 59 years old with active or convalescent COVID-19.

The CDR3 DNA sequence: TGTGCCAGCAGCGTAGCGGCTAGCGGGACCTACGAGCAGTACTTC. It specifies CASSVAASGTYEQYF. V gene TRBV9 combines with J gene TRBJ2-7; the match to TRBD2 covers 9 bases. CDR1 and CDR2 (germline): SGDLS, YYNGEE. V lost 0 bases to trimming and J lost 2 bases; unmatched junction nucleotides: 3. The CDR3 is made up of 15 amino acids. Together with reference TRBV9 and TRBJ2-7, the CDR3 gives the full variable domain: DSGVTQTPKHLITATGQRVTLRCSPRSGDLSVYWYQQSLDQGLQFLIQYYNGEERAKGNILERFSAQQFPDLHSELNLSSLELGDSALYFCASSVAASGTYEQYFGPGTRLTVT.

The chain links TRBV20-1 to TRBJ1-1; 7 nucleotides line up with TRBD1. The trim removed 3 bases at V and 7 bases at J, leaving 2 bases unmatched. Per the germline V gene, CDR1 is DFQATT and CDR2 is SNEGSKA (reference sequence). There are 11 residues in the CDR3. CDR3: CSASRQGEAFF. In DNA form, the CDR3 reads TGCAGTGCTAGCCGACAGGGTGAAGCTTTCTTT.

The chain is built from TRBV4-1 and TRBJ2-1; 9 nucleotides align to TRBD2. CDR3 size: 16 residues. Unmatched junction bases numbered 9, after V lost 4 bases and J lost 5 bases. Germline V lookup: CDR1 MGHRA, CDR2 YSYEKL. CDR3 in amino acids: CASSRGSGSSNNEQFF. DNA for the CDR3: TGCGCCAGCAGCCGGGGTAGCGGGAGTAGCAACAATGAGCAGTTCTTC.

The CDR3 DNA sequence: TGTGCCAGCAGCTTCCTAGCGGGAGACCCCACAGATACGCAGTATTTT. Protein product: CASSFLAGDPTDTQYF. The chain uses TRBV7-2 and TRBJ2-3; 10 positions agree with TRBD2. The germline V gene has CDR1 SGHTA and CDR2 FQGNSA. Trimming at V came to 3 bases and at J to 2 bases, leaving 5 bases not matched to a gene. The CDR3 extends over 16 amino acids.

V is TRBV15 and J is TRBJ2-1, with a possible D match to TRBD2 (5 bases). The CDR3 runs 16 residues. Trimming took off 0 bases at V and 6 bases at J, with 15 bases between the two ends. Germline V gene lookup returns CDR1 LNHNV and CDR2 YYDKDF (reference sequence). The CDR3 loop is CATSRDFLGSSNEQFF. CDR3 DNA: TGTGCCACCAGCAGAGATTTCTTGGGGAGTAGCAATGAGCAGTTCTTC.

This chain connects TRBV3-1 (or the pseudogene TRBV3-2) to TRBJ1-1; tentatively, D is TRBD1 (6 bases). The germline V and J ends were trimmed by 1 base and 5 bases, with 14 bases remaining between them. This CDR3 is 15 amino acids long. The germline V gene encodes CDR1 LGHDT and CDR2 YNNKEL (reference sequence). The chain's CDR3 is CASSQGGGLGTEAFF. The CDR3 DNA reads as TGTGCCAGCAGCCAAGGGGGGGGGCTAGGGACTGAAGCTTTCTTT.

The chain is built from TRBV28 and TRBJ1-1; D gene ambiguous. V was clipped by 2 bases and J by 1 base, with 5 bases between them. From germline, CDR1 is MDHEN and CDR2 SYDVKM. The CDR3 totals 13 residues. The CDR3 region has the DNA TGTGCCAGCAGTTTACTCAGGAACACTGAAGCTTTCTTT. Protein: CASSLLRNTEAFF.

This clone came up once. The chain has TRBV5-1 and TRBJ2-3; a possible D gene is TRBD2 (5 bases). Germline loops: CDR1 SGHRS, CDR2 YFSETQ. CDR3 length: 15 residues. V was clipped by 3 bases and J by 0 bases, with 11 bases between them. Written as DNA, the CDR3 is TGCGCCAGCAGCTCATCCGGGGAGAGCACAGATACGCAGTATTTT. It codes for CASSSSGESTDTQYF.

V usage is TRBV7-3 and J usage is TRBJ1-2; D gene uncertain. Trimming removed 5 bases at V and 8 bases at J, with 15 bases between. This CDR3 spans 13 amino acids. Per germline, CDR1 SGHTA and CDR2 FQGTGA. The CDR3 bases are TGTGCCAGCAGCCCCGGCGGGGAAGGAGGCTACACCTTC. Protein sequence: CASSPGGEGGYTF.

This clone occurred once. The chain has TRBV5-1 and TRBJ1-2; 8 bases match TRBD1. Germline CDR1 is SGHRS and CDR2 is YFSETQ. The CDR3 has 14 amino acids. J gave up 4 bases and V 4 bases, and 6 bases lay outside the gene matches. The CDR3, as DNA: TGCGCCAGCAGCCCAGGGGGCGTTGGCTATGGCTACACCTTC. Translation: CASSPGGVGYGYTF.

The J gene is TRBJ2-2, the V gene TRBV24-1; D perhaps matches TRBD1 (6 bases). V shed 3 bases and J shed 1 base, with 11 bases lying between them. The CDR3 spans 16 residues. Germline assignment: CDR1 KGHDR and CDR2 SFDVKD. CDR3 loop: CATSDPRTVNTGELFF. The CDR3 DNA is TGTGCCACCAGTGATCCGCGGACAGTGAACACCGGGGAGCTGTTTTTT.

The chain couples TRBV18 to TRBJ1-5; TRBD1 agrees at 9 bases. V shed 8 bases and J 6 bases; nucleotides not matched to a gene: 11. Per germline, CDR1 KGHSH and CDR2 LQKENI. The CDR3 extends over 15 amino acids. CDR3 DNA sequence: TGTGCCAGCACGGCCGGACAGGGGAGAATTCAGCCCCAGCATTTT. It translates to CASTAGQGRIQPQHF.

This clone occurred once. The V call is TRBV30, the J call TRBJ1-5; 9 bases map to TRBD1. This CDR3 has 13 residues. V was pared by 5 bases and J by 1 base, with 0 bases of the junction left unmatched. CDR1 GTSNPN and CDR2 SVGIG come from the germline V gene (reference sequence). The CDR3: CAWGTGSNQPQHF. Written as DNA, the CDR3 is TGTGCCTGGGGGACAGGGAGCAATCAGCCCCAGCATTTT.

The CDR3 region is CASSQDVGSNEKLFF. The DNA for the CDR3 is TGTGCCAGCAGCCAAGATGTGGGGAGTAATGAAAAACTGTTTTTT. V gene TRBV3-1 (or the pseudogene TRBV3-2) combines with J gene TRBJ1-4, with no clear D. The V end was cut by 0 bases, the J end by 4 bases, with 9 bases between. Germline V gives CDR1 LGHDT, CDR2 YNNKEL (reference sequence). The CDR3 runs to 15 residues.

This chain uses TRBV30 with TRBJ2-1; TRBD1 agrees at 8 bases. After removal of 0 bases from V and 9 bases from J, the junction contained 4 bases not matched to a gene. The CDR3 is 13 amino acids. Germline loops: CDR1 GTSNPN, CDR2 SVGIG (reference sequence). The CDR3 region is CAWSVTGDSEQFF. The CDR3 coding sequence is TGTGCCTGGAGTGTGACAGGGGACAGTGAGCAGTTCTTC.

The chain couples TRBV2 to TRBJ1-2, with D maybe TRBD1 (6 bases). Germline V gene sequence: CDR1 SNHLY, CDR2 FYNNEI. The CDR3 covers 15 residues. V lost 4 bases, J lost 4 bases, and 16 bases lay in between. As DNA, the CDR3 is TGTGCCAGCAGTGTTTACAGGGATCCCCTCTATGGCTACACCTTC. Encoded protein: CASSVYRDPLYGYTF.

This clone was observed once. CDR3 protein: CASSMIVGNEQFF. The DNA of the CDR3 is TGCGCCAGCAGTATGATAGTCGGCAATGAGCAGTTCTTC. The chain has TRBV5-1 and TRBJ2-1; D is ambiguous. The germline CDR1 and CDR2 sequences are SGHRS and YFSETQ. The CDR3 has 13 residues. V was clipped by 5 bases and J by 6 bases, with 12 bases between them.

In DNA, the CDR3 is TGTGCCAGCAGCTTAACTGCAAGCAATCAGCCCCAGCATTTT. Its translation is CASSLTASNQPQHF. The V call is TRBV7-2, the J call TRBJ1-5; unclear D gene. There are 14 residues in the CDR3. V was pared by 2 bases and J by 1 base, with 6 bases between. The germline V gene encodes CDR1 SGHTA and CDR2 FQGNSA. Looking up the rest from reference TRBV7-2 and TRBJ1-5 gives the full variable domain: GAGVSQSPSNKVTEKGKDVELRCDPISGHTALYWYRQSLGQGLEFLIYFQGNSAPDKSGLPSDRFSAERTGGSVSTLTIQRTQQEDSAVYLCASSLTASNQPQHFGDGTRLSIL.

The chain joins TRBV28 to TRBJ1-1; 8 positions match TRBD1. CDR1 and CDR2 from the germline V gene are MDHEN and SYDVKM. The CDR3 runs 14 residues. Trimming removed 2 bases from V and 11 bases from J; junction bases left unmatched: 10. This CDR3 is CASSLEIGQGKAFF. CDR3 nucleotide sequence: TGTGCCAGCAGTTTAGAGATAGGACAGGGAAAGGCTTTCTTT.

V is TRBV7-8 and J is TRBJ2-3; TRBD2 might be the D (6 bases). The CDR3 runs 14 residues. V was pared by 10 bases and J by 0 bases, with 14 bases between. Per germline, CDR1 SGHVS and CDR2 FQNEAQ. DNA of the CDR3: TGTGCCACCTCGGGCAGCGGGAGCACAGATACGCAGTATTTT. Translating gives CATSGSGSTDTQYF.

This clone was counted a few times. The chain uses TRBV5-6 and TRBJ1-5; the D is unclear. This CDR3 comprises 13 residues. Trimming removed 4 bases at V and 11 bases at J, with 16 bases between. Germline V gene data show CDR1 as SGHDT and CDR2 as YYEEEE. The CDR3, as DNA: TGTGCCAGCAGCCGTCAAAGCGGGCGCGCCCAGCATTTT. It yields the protein CASSRQSGRAQHF.

The chain links TRBV20-1 to TRBJ2-3; TRBD2 agrees at 11 bases. Germline trimming cut 6 bases from V and 3 bases from J; bases unmatched to any gene: 8. Germline CDR1 DFQATT, CDR2 SNEGSKA (reference sequence). The CDR3 is made up of 15 amino acids. CDR3 in amino acids: CSASTSGSRTDTQYF. The DNA of the CDR3 is TGCAGTGCGAGTACTAGCGGGAGTAGAACAGATACGCAGTATTTT.

The genes are TRBV30 and TRBJ2-1; TRBD2 matches 7 bases. The germline V gene encodes CDR1 GTSNPN and CDR2 SVGIG (reference sequence). V shed 4 bases and J 9 bases; nucleotides not matched to a gene: 12. The CDR3 loop spans 14 amino acids. CDR3 nucleotides: TGTGCCTGGATCCGGGGGAGGGCCGGGGGTGAGCAGTTCTTC. Amino acids: CAWIRGRAGGEQFF.

Written as DNA, the CDR3 is TGTGCCAGCAGTTTAGGACAGGGGAACGGTCAGCCCCAGCATTTT. This gives the protein CASSLGQGNGQPQHF. This rearrangement joins TRBV28 to TRBJ1-5; 9 nucleotides line up with TRBD1. The J segment lost 6 bases and the V segment lost 2 bases, leaving 5 bases of the junction unmatched. From germline, CDR1 is MDHEN and CDR2 SYDVKM. The CDR3 contains 15 residues.

This chain uses TRBV9 with TRBJ2-1; 13 bases are shared with TRBD2. Per germline, CDR1 SGDLS and CDR2 YYNGEE. J gave up 0 bases and V 0 bases, and 18 bases lay outside the gene matches. The CDR3 length is 23 residues. The CDR3 is CASSVGPRSLGTSGVSSYNEQFF. DNA of the CDR3: TGTGCCAGCAGCGTAGGCCCCAGGAGTCTCGGGACTAGCGGGGTGAGCTCCTACAATGAGCAGTTCTTC.